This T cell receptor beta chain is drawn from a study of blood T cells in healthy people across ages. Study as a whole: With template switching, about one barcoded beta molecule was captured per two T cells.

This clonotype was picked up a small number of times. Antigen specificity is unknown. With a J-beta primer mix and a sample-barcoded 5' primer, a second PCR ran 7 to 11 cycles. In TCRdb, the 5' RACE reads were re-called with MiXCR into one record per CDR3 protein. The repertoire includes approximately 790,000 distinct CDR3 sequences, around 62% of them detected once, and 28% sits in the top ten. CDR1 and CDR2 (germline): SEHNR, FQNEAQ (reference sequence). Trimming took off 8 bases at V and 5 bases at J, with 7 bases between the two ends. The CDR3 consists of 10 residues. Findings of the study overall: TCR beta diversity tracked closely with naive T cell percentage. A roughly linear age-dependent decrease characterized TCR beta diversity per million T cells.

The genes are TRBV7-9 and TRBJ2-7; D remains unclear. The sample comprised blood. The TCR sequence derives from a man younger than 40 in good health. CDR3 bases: TGTGCCAGCGGGGTCAACGAGCAGTACTTC. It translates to CASGVNEQYF.